This TCR beta chain appears in the sequencing data of a study of blood T cell repertoires in COVID-19. For the study at large: Acute and convalescent COVID-19 specimens originated in the United States, Italy and Spain.

The table lists this clone with a count of one. Everyone who took part was roughly 18 to 90 years old, and they came from 20 to 25 US areas. Two negative PCRs, clearance, or symptom resolution characterized the recovered Cohort 3 donors. The method was immunoSEQ multiplex PCR; TCRdb's version includes in-frame clones alone and lacks a portion of them. The sample holds a few hundred thousand clones, around 91% seen once. The ends were cut back, 3 bases at V and 1 base at J, with 5 bases in the middle. The CDR3 extends over 13 amino acids. The germline V gene encodes CDR1 MRHNA and CDR2 SNTAGT. The clonotype originates from a man younger than 35 who had recovered from COVID-19. This sequence joins TRBV6-4 and TRBJ2-3; the D is unclear. Sequenced input: PBMCs or T cells enriched from blood (not recorded which). The CDR3 DNA is TGTGCCAGCAGTGAAGAGGGCACAGATACGCAGTATTTT. Its translation: CASSEEGTDTQYF.